A single sample is the source of the 32 T cell receptor beta chains below, sequenced in a study of T cells in localized non-small cell lung cancer (dated by TCRdb to 2020 to 2022). Libraries were constructed by the immunoSEQ multiplex PCR assay. As stored in TCRdb, this immuneACCESS dataset retains in-frame rearrangements with V and J assigned. A fraction of the clones does not appear; measured against another copy, unresolved V genes explain less than half of the discrepancy, and the remainder lacks a known reason. The sample includes 20,000 to 25,000 clones, with around 85% observed a single time. About 2.6% of the sample lies in the top ten. The sequencing here drew on peripheral blood, taken before any cancer treatment. These receptors originate from a man aged 40-75 years with stage I lung adenocarcinoma.

V is TRBV2 and J is TRBJ1-1; D may be TRBD1 (5 bases). The CDR3 contains 16 residues. Trimming pared 3 bases from V and 3 bases from J, leaving 17 bases between. The germline CDR1 and CDR2 sequences are SNHLY and FYNNEI. The CDR3, as DNA: TGTGCCAGCAGTGAGGAACCTTGGGGCAGGGACACTGAAGCTTTCTTT. The encoded protein is CASSEEPWGRDTEAFF. Together with reference TRBV2 and TRBJ1-1, the CDR3 gives the full variable domain: EPEVTQTPSHQVTQMGQEVILRCVPISNHLYFYWYRQILGQKVEFLVSFYNNEISEKSEIFDDQFSVERPDGSNFTLKIRSTKLEDSAMYFCASSEEPWGRDTEAFFGQGTRLTVV.

The CDR3 region is CASRGLGATNEKLFF. DNA for the CDR3: TGTGCCAGCAGGGGACTGGGAGCAACTAATGAAAAACTGTTTTTT. V usage is TRBV5-8 and J usage is TRBJ1-4; maybe TRBD1 (5 bases). CDR3 length: 15 amino acids. Between the trimmed V and J ends, which lost 5 bases and 0 bases, there was a span of 11 bases. CDR1 is SGHTS, CDR2 YDEGEE, per germline.

This clone was recorded once. This CDR3 is also generated by other DNA sequences in the sample. This chain links TRBV7-2 with TRBJ2-3, with D possibly matching TRBD1 (5 bases). CDR3 length: 14 residues. The germline V gene encodes CDR1 SGHTA and CDR2 FQGNSA. V dropped 0 bases and J dropped 2 bases, with 6 bases sitting between them. As DNA, the CDR3 is TGTGCCAGCAGCTTAGCGGGGCCCACAGATACGCAGTATTTT. This codes for CASSLAGPTDTQYF.

This chain connects TRBV19 to TRBJ1-1; 7 bases match TRBD1. The length of the CDR3 is 13 residues. Per germline, CDR1 LNHDA and CDR2 SQIVND (reference sequence). Trimming at V came to 9 bases and at J to 0 bases, leaving 4 bases not matched to a gene. This CDR3 is CASRDRVNTEAFF. DNA for the CDR3: TGTGCCAGCAGAGACAGGGTGAACACTGAAGCTTTCTTT.

The V gene is TRBV6-1, the J gene TRBJ1-4, with D possibly being TRBD1 (5 bases). The germline V gene encodes CDR1 MNHNS and CDR2 SASEGT. Trimming removed 7 bases at V and 0 bases at J, with 9 bases between. The CDR3 loop spans 14 amino acids. In DNA, the CDR3 is TGTGCCAGCAAAAGGGGAGCAACTAATGAAAAACTGTTTTTT. Its translation: CASKRGATNEKLFF.

The genes are TRBV5-1 and TRBJ2-5; 7 bases are shared with TRBD2. The germline gives CDR1 SGHRS, CDR2 YFSETQ. V shed 3 bases, J shed 2 bases, and the junction held 7 bases outside the gene matches. CDR3 length: 15 amino acids. CDR3 sequence: CASSSGLTIQETQYF. In DNA form, the CDR3 reads TGCGCCAGCAGCTCGGGACTAACGATTCAAGAGACCCAGTACTTC. Complete variable domain (other parts from reference TRBV5-1 and TRBJ2-5): KAGVTQTPRYLIKTRGQQVTLSCSPISGHRSVSWYQQTPGQGLQFLFEYFSETQRNKGNFPGRFSGRQFSNSRSEMNVSTLELGDSALYLCASSSGLTIQETQYFGPGTRLLVL.

V gene TRBV5-1 combines with J gene TRBJ2-7, with 8 bases lining up with TRBD2. After removal of 4 bases from V and 3 bases from J, the junction contained 12 bases not matched to a gene. From germline, CDR1 is SGHRS and CDR2 YFSETQ. This CDR3 comprises 16 residues. DNA for the CDR3: TGCGCCAGCAGCGCTCTGGGGGTAGCGGGGAGCTACGAGCAGTACTTC. Amino acid sequence: CASSALGVAGSYEQYF.

The rearrangement uses TRBV28 and TRBJ2-3; TRBD1 matches 8 bases. Trimming at V came to 6 bases and at J to 6 bases, leaving 8 bases not matched to a gene. This CDR3 is built from 14 residues. CDR1 is MDHEN, CDR2 SYDVKM, per germline. The DNA of the CDR3 is TGTGCCAGCAGCGGACAGGGCTCGTCGGATACGCAGTATTTT. Encoded protein: CASSGQGSSDTQYF. Looking up the rest from reference TRBV28 and TRBJ2-3 gives the full variable domain: DVKVTQSSRYLVKRTGEKVFLECVQDMDHENMFWYRQDPGLGLRLIYFSYDVKMKEKGDIPEGYSVSREKKERFSLILESASTNQTSMYLCASSGQGSSDTQYFGPGTRLTVL.

The J gene is TRBJ2-7, the V gene TRBV7-2; D possibly uses TRBD1 or TRBD2 (5 bases each). Per germline, CDR1 SGHTA and CDR2 FQGNSA. CDR3 size: 17 residues. V dropped 5 bases and J dropped 6 bases, with 26 bases sitting between them. The CDR3 DNA reads TGTGCCAGCAGCCAATCCCAGGGAACATGGGGTCGGGGCGAGCAGTACTTC. This codes for CASSQSQGTWGRGEQYF. The variable domain in full, completed from reference TRBV7-2 and TRBJ2-7, reads GAGVSQSPSNKVTEKGKDVELRCDPISGHTALYWYRQSLGQGLEFLIYFQGNSAPDKSGLPSDRFSAERTGGSVSTLTIQRTQQEDSAVYLCASSQSQGTWGRGEQYFGPGTRLTVT.

The chain carries TRBV7-2 and TRBJ2-7; a possible D gene is TRBD1 (6 bases). V lost 5 bases and J 4 bases, leaving 12 bases between the germline ends. The CDR3 is 13 amino acids. Germline CDR1 reads SGHTA; CDR2 reads FQGNSA. The CDR3 reads CASSRQGSYEQYF. As DNA, the CDR3 is TGTGCCAGCAGCCGCCAGGGGTCATACGAGCAGTACTTC.

This clone was counted a single time. V gene TRBV6-5 combines with J gene TRBJ2-7; 9 bases are a match to TRBD2. CDR1 MNHEY and CDR2 SVGAGI come from the germline V gene. CDR3 length equals 14 residues. After removal of 5 bases from V and 5 bases from J, the junction contained 7 bases not matched to a gene. The chain's CDR3 is CASSPGLASHEQYF. The CDR3, as DNA: TGTGCCAGCAGTCCCGGACTAGCGAGCCACGAGCAGTACTTC.

The genes are TRBV5-1 and TRBJ1-1; D ambiguous. The CDR3 is 12 residues long. Germline CDR1 reads SGHRS; CDR2 reads YFSETQ. Deletions cut 0 bases from V and 8 bases from J, with 8 bases between. CDR3 bases: TGCGCCAGCAGCTTGGGTCAGAAAGAAGCTTTCTTT. Translating it yields CASSLGQKEAFF. The complete variable domain, with remaining parts taken from reference TRBV5-1 and TRBJ1-1, reads KAGVTQTPRYLIKTRGQQVTLSCSPISGHRSVSWYQQTPGQGLQFLFEYFSETQRNKGNFPGRFSGRQFSNSRSEMNVSTLELGDSALYLCASSLGQKEAFFGQGTRLTVV.

This chain links TRBV11-1 with TRBJ2-3; TRBD1 matches at 7 bases. Germline V lookup: CDR1 SGHAT, CDR2 FQDESV (reference sequence). The V gene end was trimmed by 1 base and the J gene end by 10 bases; junction bases not matched to a gene: 5. There are 13 residues in the CDR3. The CDR3 region is CASSLGRGKAQYF. The DNA for the CDR3 is TGTGCCAGCAGCTTAGGCAGGGGGAAGGCGCAGTATTTT.

This clone has only a few counts. The chain has TRBV6-6 and TRBJ1-6, with D tentatively TRBD1 (5 bases). Germline CDR1 MNHNY, CDR2 SVGAGI (reference sequence). The CDR3 contains 14 residues. V shed 2 bases and J shed 5 bases, with 7 bases lying between them. DNA for the CDR3: TGTGCCAGCAGTTACGGGGGAGATAATTCACCCCTCCACTTT. This encodes CASSYGGDNSPLHF.

This chain joins TRBV7-2 and TRBJ2-7, with D hard to call. The CDR3 covers 15 residues. Per germline, CDR1 SGHTA and CDR2 FQGNSA. Trimming stripped 2 bases from V and 0 bases from J, with 11 bases between. The CDR3 loop is CASSLSNLVSYEQYF. The CDR3, as DNA: TGTGCCAGCAGCTTATCCAACCTGGTCTCCTACGAGCAGTACTTC. The full variable domain, with the rest looked up from reference TRBV7-2 and TRBJ2-7, is GAGVSQSPSNKVTEKGKDVELRCDPISGHTALYWYRQSLGQGLEFLIYFQGNSAPDKSGLPSDRFSAERTGGSVSTLTIQRTQQEDSAVYLCASSLSNLVSYEQYFGPGTRLTVT.

The rearrangement joins TRBV9 to TRBJ2-7; 13 nucleotides agree with TRBD2. Germline CDR1 reads SGDLS; CDR2 reads YYNGEE. The CDR3 extends over 15 amino acids. Germline trimming cut 4 bases from V and 2 bases from J; bases unmatched to any gene: 3. CDR3 DNA: TGTGCCAGCAGCCCAGGGACTAGCGGGACCTACGAGCAGTACTTC. Its translation is CASSPGTSGTYEQYF.

This chain links TRBV4-2 with TRBJ2-3, with unresolved D. The CDR3 runs to 15 residues. Trimming pared 0 bases from V and 2 bases from J, leaving 9 bases between. Germline CDR1 reads LGHNA; CDR2 reads YNFKEQ. The DNA of the CDR3 is TGTGCCAGCAGCCAAGACGTTCGATACACAGATACGCAGTATTTT. Translated, it gives CASSQDVRYTDTQYF.

This rearrangement joins TRBV2 to TRBJ1-5; D is perhaps TRBD1 (6 bases). In germline, CDR1 is SNHLY, CDR2 FYNNEI. The V end was cut by 6 bases, the J end by 3 bases, with 12 bases between. The CDR3 contains 14 residues. The CDR3 DNA reads as TGTGCCAGCAGAACTAGGGGGATCAATCAGCCCCAGCATTTT. Protein product: CASRTRGINQPQHF.

CDR3 sequence (DNA): TGTGCCATCAGTGACCCCCCCCGGGGCTCTGGAAACACCATATATTTT. Translated, it gives CAISDPPRGSGNTIYF. This chain connects TRBV10-3 to TRBJ1-3; D gene uncertain. This CDR3 is built from 16 residues. Germline V gene lookup returns CDR1 ENHRY and CDR2 SYGVKD. Trimming removed 3 bases at V and 0 bases at J, with 12 bases between.

This sequence joins TRBV5-1 and TRBJ2-7; D is ambiguous. This CDR3 contains 14 residues. V lost 0 bases to trimming and J lost 4 bases, with 11 bases between them. Germline V gives CDR1 SGHRS, CDR2 YFSETQ. For the CDR3, the DNA is TGCGCCAGCAGCTTGGACGAGTTTTTGTACGAGCAGTACTTC. It codes for CASSLDEFLYEQYF. The whole variable domain, filled in from reference TRBV5-1 and TRBJ2-7, reads KAGVTQTPRYLIKTRGQQVTLSCSPISGHRSVSWYQQTPGQGLQFLFEYFSETQRNKGNFPGRFSGRQFSNSRSEMNVSTLELGDSALYLCASSLDEFLYEQYFGPGTRLTVT.

The J gene is TRBJ2-7, the V gene TRBV7-9; TRBD1 agrees at 7 bases. The CDR3 is 15 residues long. After removal of 5 bases from V and 1 base from J, the junction contained 8 bases not matched to a gene. Germline-derived CDR1 and CDR2 are SEHNR and FQNEAQ (reference sequence). The DNA for the CDR3 is TGTGCCAGCAGCACGGACAGGCTTTTTTCCTACGAGCAGTACTTC. This sequence encodes CASSTDRLFSYEQYF.

This clone appeared a single time. The chain links TRBV6-6 to TRBJ1-4; 8 bases align to TRBD1. This CDR3 has 16 residues. J lost 8 bases, V lost 2 bases, and 10 bases had no gene match. Germline V CDR1 and CDR2: MNHNY, SVGAGI (reference sequence). CDR3 sequence (DNA): TGTGCCAGCAGTTACCCGGACAGGGTAGTATACGAAAAACTGTTTTTT. It is translated as CASSYPDRVVYEKLFF.

V gene TRBV4-1 combines with J gene TRBJ2-5; D unresolved. CDR3 length equals 16 residues. Trimming took off 1 base at V and 1 base at J, with 13 bases between the two ends. Germline CDR1 and CDR2: MGHRA and YSYEKL. The CDR3 loop is CASSQGPFGGQETQYF. The CDR3 DNA is TGCGCCAGCAGCCAAGGGCCTTTTGGCGGCCAAGAGACCCAGTACTTC.

This clone has only a few counts. The CDR3 DNA reads as TGCGCCAGCAGCTTGGGACAGCTTTTAACTAATGAAAAACTGTTTTTT. It translates to CASSLGQLLTNEKLFF. The chain links TRBV5-1 to TRBJ1-4; maybe TRBD1 (5 bases). The ends were cut back, 0 bases at V and 1 base at J, with 10 bases in the middle. Per germline, CDR1 SGHRS and CDR2 YFSETQ. The CDR3 consists of 16 residues.

The count of this clone is one. CDR3 bases: TGCGCCAGCAGCTTGGGTGATTCCCCCTACGAGCAGTACTTC. It specifies CASSLGDSPYEQYF. The chain recombines TRBV5-1 with TRBJ2-7; D not certain. Trimming cost V 0 bases and J 2 bases, with 9 bases left between them. The germline V gene has CDR1 SGHRS and CDR2 YFSETQ. This CDR3 region has 14 residues.

V gene TRBV29-1 combines with J gene TRBJ2-3; the D gene is possibly TRBD2 (7 bases). This CDR3 has 14 residues. V was shortened by 4 bases and J by 0 bases, with 11 bases between the two germline ends. Germline CDR1 is SQVTM and CDR2 is ANQGSEA. CDR3 bases: TGCAGCGTTGGGGGGGGCGTCAGCACAGATACGCAGTATTTT. It yields the protein CSVGGGVSTDTQYF.

The J gene is TRBJ2-1, the V gene TRBV4-1; TRBD2 matches 13 bases. The CDR3 spans 15 residues. The germline CDR1 and CDR2 sequences are MGHRA and YSYEKL. After removal of 3 bases from V and 7 bases from J, the junction contained 3 bases not matched to a gene. The DNA for the CDR3 is TGCGCCAGCAGCCACCCGGGACTAGCGGGGAATGAGCAGTTCTTC. Protein sequence: CASSHPGLAGNEQFF.

The chain recombines TRBV25-1 with TRBJ2-1, with 9 nucleotides matching TRBD2. There are 16 residues in the CDR3. Per germline, CDR1 MGHDK and CDR2 SYGVNS. Trimming took 3 bases from V and 0 from J; bases not matched to a gene: 3. The CDR3 nucleotides read TGTGCCAGCAGTGAGCTAGCGGGGAGCTCCTACAATGAGCAGTTCTTC. It yields the protein CASSELAGSSYNEQFF. The full variable domain, in which reference TRBV25-1 and TRBJ2-1 provide the parts outside the CDR3, is EADIYQTPRYLVIGTGKKITLECSQTMGHDKMYWYQQDPGMELHLIHYSYGVNSTEKGDLSSESTVSRIRTEHFPLTLESARPSHTSQYLCASSELAGSSYNEQFFGPGTRLTVL.

This clone was seen more than once but under ten times. The CDR3 DNA reads as TGTGCCAGCTCCTTCCCCGGACTAGCGGGAGGAAATGAGCAGTTCTTC. Translation: CASSFPGLAGGNEQFF. The chain combines TRBV28 with TRBJ2-1, with 14 nucleotides matching TRBD2. Trimming cost V 8 bases and J 7 bases; bases outside gene matches: 10. CDR1 is MDHEN and CDR2 is SYDVKM in the germline V gene. The CDR3 covers 16 residues.

The chain is built from TRBV7-9 and TRBJ1-1; D gene ambiguous. V was clipped by 5 bases and J by 0 bases, with 7 bases between them. From germline, CDR1 is SEHNR and CDR2 FQNEAQ (reference sequence). The CDR3 is 13 residues long. CDR3 residues: CASSVIMNTEAFF. CDR3 in DNA: TGTGCCAGCAGCGTTATCATGAACACTGAAGCTTTCTTT.

The chain links TRBV2 to TRBJ2-7; D is uncertain. The CDR3 is 11 residues long. The germline V gene encodes CDR1 SNHLY and CDR2 FYNNEI. With 5 bases removed from V and 6 bases from J, the gap between germline ends came to 8 bases. The CDR3 is CASSRTFEQYF. The CDR3 DNA follows: TGTGCCAGCAGTCGAACCTTCGAGCAGTACTTC.

The gene calls are TRBV4-2 and TRBJ2-3; D remains ambiguous. Trimming took off 1 base at V and 5 bases at J, with 4 bases between the two ends. CDR3 length: 12 amino acids. Germline V gene lookup returns CDR1 LGHNA and CDR2 YNFKEQ. The CDR3 DNA reads TGTGCCAGCAGCCAAGGCGGAGATACGCAGTATTTT. Residues: CASSQGGDTQYF.